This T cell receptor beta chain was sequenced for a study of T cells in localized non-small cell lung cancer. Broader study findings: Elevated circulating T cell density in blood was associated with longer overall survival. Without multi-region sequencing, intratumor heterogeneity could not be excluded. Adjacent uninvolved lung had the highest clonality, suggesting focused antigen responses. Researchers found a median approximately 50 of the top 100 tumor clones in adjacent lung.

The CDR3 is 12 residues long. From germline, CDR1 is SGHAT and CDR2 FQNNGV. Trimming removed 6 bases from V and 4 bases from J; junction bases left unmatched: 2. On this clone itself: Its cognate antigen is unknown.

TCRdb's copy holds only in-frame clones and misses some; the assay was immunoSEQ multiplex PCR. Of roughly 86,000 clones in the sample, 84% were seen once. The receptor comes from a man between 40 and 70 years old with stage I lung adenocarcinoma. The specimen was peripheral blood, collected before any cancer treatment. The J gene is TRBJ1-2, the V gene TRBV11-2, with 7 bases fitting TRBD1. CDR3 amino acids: CASRQGSYGYTF. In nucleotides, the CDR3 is TGTGCCAGCAGACAGGGGTCCTATGGCTACACCTTC.